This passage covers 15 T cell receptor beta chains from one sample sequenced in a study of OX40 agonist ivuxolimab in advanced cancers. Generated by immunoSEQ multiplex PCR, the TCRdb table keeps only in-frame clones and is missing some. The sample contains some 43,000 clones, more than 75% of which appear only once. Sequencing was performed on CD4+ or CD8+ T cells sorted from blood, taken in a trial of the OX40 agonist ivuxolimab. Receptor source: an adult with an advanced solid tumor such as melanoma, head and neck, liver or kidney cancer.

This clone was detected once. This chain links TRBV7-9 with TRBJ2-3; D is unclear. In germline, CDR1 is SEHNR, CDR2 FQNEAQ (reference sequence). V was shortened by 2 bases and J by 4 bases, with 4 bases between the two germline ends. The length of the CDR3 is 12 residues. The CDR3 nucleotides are TGTGCCAGCAGCTTATTTCCAGATACGCAGTATTTT. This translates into CASSLFPDTQYF. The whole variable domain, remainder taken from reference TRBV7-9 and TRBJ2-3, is DTGVSQNPRHKITKRGQNVTFRCDPISEHNRLYWYRQTLGQGPEFLTYFQNEAQLEKSRLLSDRFSAERPKGSFSTLEIQRTEQGDSAMYLCASSLFPDTQYFGPGTRLTVL.

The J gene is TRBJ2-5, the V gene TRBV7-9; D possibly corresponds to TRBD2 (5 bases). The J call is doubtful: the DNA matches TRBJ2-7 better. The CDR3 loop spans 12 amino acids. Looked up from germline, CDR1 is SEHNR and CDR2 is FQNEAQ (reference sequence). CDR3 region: CASDRGVYEQYF. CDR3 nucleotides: TGTGCCAGCGACCGGGGTGTCTACGAGCAGTACTTC.

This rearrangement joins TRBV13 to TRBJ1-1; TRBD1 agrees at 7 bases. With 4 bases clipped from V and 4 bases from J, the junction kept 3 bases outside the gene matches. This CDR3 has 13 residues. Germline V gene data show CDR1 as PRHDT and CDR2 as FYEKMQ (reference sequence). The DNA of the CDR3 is TGTGCCAGCAGCTCGACAGGGATCACTGAAGCTTTCTTT. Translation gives CASSSTGITEAFF.

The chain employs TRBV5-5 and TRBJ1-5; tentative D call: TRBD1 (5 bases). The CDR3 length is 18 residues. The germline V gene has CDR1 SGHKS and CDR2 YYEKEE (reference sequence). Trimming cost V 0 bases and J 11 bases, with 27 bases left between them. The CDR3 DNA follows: TGTGCCAGCAGCTTGGATTATTTATCGCAGGGTTGGGGGTTCACCCAGCATTTT. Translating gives CASSLDYLSQGWGFTQHF.

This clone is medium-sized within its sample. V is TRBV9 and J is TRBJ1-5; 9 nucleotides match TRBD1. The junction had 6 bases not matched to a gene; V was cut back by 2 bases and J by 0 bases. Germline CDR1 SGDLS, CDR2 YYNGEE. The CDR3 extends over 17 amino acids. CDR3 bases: TGTGCCAGCAGCGTGGGGACAGGGCCTGGTAGCAATCAGCCCCAGCATTTT. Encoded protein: CASSVGTGPGSNQPQHF.

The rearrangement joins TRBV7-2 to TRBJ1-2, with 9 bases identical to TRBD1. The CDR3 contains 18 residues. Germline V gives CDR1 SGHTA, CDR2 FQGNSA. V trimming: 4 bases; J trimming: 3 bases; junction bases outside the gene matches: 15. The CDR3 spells CASSSSQGAMGPYYGYTF. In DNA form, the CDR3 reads TGTGCCAGCAGCTCCTCACAGGGGGCGATGGGGCCTTACTATGGCTACACCTTC.

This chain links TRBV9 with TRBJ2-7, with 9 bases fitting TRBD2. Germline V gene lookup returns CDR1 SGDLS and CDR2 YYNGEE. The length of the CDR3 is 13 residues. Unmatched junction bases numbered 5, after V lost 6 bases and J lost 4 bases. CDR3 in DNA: TGTGCCAGCAACGCGGGAGGGGGATACGAGCAGTACTTC. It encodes CASNAGGGYEQYF.

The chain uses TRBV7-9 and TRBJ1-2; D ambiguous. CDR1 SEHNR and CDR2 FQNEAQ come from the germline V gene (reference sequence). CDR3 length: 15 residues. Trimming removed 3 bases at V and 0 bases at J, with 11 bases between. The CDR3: CASSLRRASNYGYTF. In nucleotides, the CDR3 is TGTGCCAGCAGCTTGAGGAGGGCCTCTAACTATGGCTACACCTTC.

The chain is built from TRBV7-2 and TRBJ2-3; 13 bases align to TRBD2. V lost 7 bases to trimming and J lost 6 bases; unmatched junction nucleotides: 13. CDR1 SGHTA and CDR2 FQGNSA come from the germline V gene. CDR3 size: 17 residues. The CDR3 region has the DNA TGTGCCAGCACCTACTTGTTAGGACTAGCGGGAGTGGATACGCAGTATTTT. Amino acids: CASTYLLGLAGVDTQYF.

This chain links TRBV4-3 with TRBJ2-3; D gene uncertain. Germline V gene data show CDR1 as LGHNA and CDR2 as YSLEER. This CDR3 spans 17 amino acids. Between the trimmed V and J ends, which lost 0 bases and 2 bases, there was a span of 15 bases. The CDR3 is CASSQDRLGIDTDTQYF. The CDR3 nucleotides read TGCGCCAGCAGCCAAGATAGGTTGGGGATCGACACAGATACGCAGTATTTT.

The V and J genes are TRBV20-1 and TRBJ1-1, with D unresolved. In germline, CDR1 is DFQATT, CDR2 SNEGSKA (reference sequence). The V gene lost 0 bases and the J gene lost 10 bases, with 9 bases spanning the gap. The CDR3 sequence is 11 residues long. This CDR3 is CSARDTRGAFF. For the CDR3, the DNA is TGCAGTGCTAGAGACACCCGGGGAGCTTTCTTT.

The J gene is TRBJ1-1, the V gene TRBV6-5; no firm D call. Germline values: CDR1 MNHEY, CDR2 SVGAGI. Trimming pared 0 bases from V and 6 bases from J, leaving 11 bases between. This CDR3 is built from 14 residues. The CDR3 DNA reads TGTGCCAGCAGTTACTCTTTTTCGCCCCCTGAAGCTTTCTTT. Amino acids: CASSYSFSPPEAFF.

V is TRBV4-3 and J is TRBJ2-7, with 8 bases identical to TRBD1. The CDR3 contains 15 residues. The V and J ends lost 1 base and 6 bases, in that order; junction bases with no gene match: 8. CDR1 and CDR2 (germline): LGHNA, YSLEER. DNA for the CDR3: TGCGCCAGCAGCCAAGCGACGGACAGGGCCCGCGAGCAGTACTTC. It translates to CASSQATDRAREQYF.

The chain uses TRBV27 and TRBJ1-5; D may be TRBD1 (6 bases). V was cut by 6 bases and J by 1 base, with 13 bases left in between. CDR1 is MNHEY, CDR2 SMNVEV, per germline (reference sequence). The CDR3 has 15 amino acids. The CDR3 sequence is CASSRKGESNQPQHF. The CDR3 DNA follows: TGTGCCAGCAGCCGAAAGGGGGAGAGCAATCAGCCCCAGCATTTT.

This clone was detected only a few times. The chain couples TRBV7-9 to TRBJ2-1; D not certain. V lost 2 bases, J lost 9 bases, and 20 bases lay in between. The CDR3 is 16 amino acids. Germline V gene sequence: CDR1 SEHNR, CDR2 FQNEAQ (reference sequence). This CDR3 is CASSLPRALWLGEQFF. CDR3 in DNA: TGTGCCAGCAGCTTACCCCGGGCCTTATGGCTCGGTGAGCAGTTCTTC.